This TCR beta chain appears in the sequencing data of a study of blood T cell repertoires in COVID-19. The V and J ends lost 1 base and 4 bases respectively, with 8 bases between them. CDR3 size: 13 residues. Germline V gene data show CDR1 as LGHNA and CDR2 as YNFKEQ. Methods used by the authors: Reference gene primer amplification yielded estimated nucleated cell counts. This table comes from immunoSEQ multiplex PCR, and its TCRdb copy is limited to in-frame clones, with some not included. Clonal size and the V and J genes are those of that table, whereas D and trimming came from the DNA. This sample has 250,000 to 350,000 clones, with 85% to 90% found just once. The age range of participants was about 18 to 95 years, with residence in about two dozen US areas.

The chain recombines TRBV4-2 with TRBJ2-7; D is ambiguous. Sequenced material: PBMCs or T cells enriched from blood (not recorded which). This sequence was found in a woman under 30 with acute COVID-19. In DNA, the CDR3 is TGTGCCAGCAGCCAAGTAGAAAATTACGAGCAGTACTTC. Amino acid sequence: CASSQVENYEQYF.